What follows is one TCR beta chain and its context. Its antigen remains undetermined. No much larger clone is present one base from it, and per-base qualities are unavailable. TCRbeta CDR3 regions were amplified from genomic DNA using the immunoSEQ Assay, a bias-controlled multiplex PCR. The authors' analysis ran thus. Within the assay, amplification of reference gene primers was used to estimate how many nucleated cells each sample contained. To quantify the absolute abundance of each unique TCRbeta CDR3 rearrangement, sequence reads were collapsed and filtered. For each sample, productive Simpson clonality was calculated as the square root of Simpson's diversity index across productive rearrangements. TCRdb holds this immuneACCESS table with in-frame rearrangements only. Some clones are missing; in checked studies, unresolved V genes explain under half, and the rest has no known cause. V and J calls and clone size follow that table, whereas D and trimming were derived from the DNA. The sample yields a few hundred thousand clones; over 75% were counted once. The ten largest make up 1.5% to 2% of the sample.

These data come from a study of blood T cell repertoires in COVID-19 (TCRdb year 2020). General notes on the study: ImmuneRACE Cohort 3 recovered participants were defined by two consecutive negative NP/OP PCR tests, healthcare professional clearance, or symptom resolution. Samples from collaborators originated in the United States, Italy and Spain and spanned both the acute and convalescent phases of COVID-19. The material from the prospective study consisted of cDNA or gDNA derived from T cells, B-cell-depleted T cells, or PBMCs. Deeply sampled blood TCRbeta repertoires from subjects exposed to, actively infected with, or recovered from COVID-19 were included in the dataset. A freely available public database, intended as a resource for researchers studying the immune response to SARS-CoV-2, is where the repertoires were released. Samples were obtained from the ongoing ImmuneRACE study (first 160 participants) and from 950 to 1,500 subjects provided by 6 global collaborators. Sample metadata almost always included a de-identified subject ID, COVID-19 status, age in years and sex. Where available, HLA class I and class II types were obtained from metadata supplied by the sample provider rather than from assay-based typing.

Compared with germline, V lacks 3 bases and J lacks 7 bases; bases without a gene match: 6. Inclusive of the bounding cysteine and phenylalanine, the CDR3 is 16 residues long. Just the 48-base CDR3 DNA is kept, in frame starting at base 1. The germline V gene specifies ENHRY as CDR1 and SYGVKD as CDR2. Participants in the prospective study were enrolled through a virtual design, were aged roughly 18 to 100 years, and lived in 24 United States geographic areas. To assign participants to cohorts, the prospective study relied on clinical history that participants themselves reported in a screening survey and a study questionnaire. In the prospective study, mobile phlebotomists collected whole blood, serum and a nasopharyngeal or oropharyngeal swab from each participant. Participants in the prospective study had the option to provide additional blood draws and questionnaires over a roughly 2-month period. Blood samples from the prospective study were shipped frozen or at room temperature prior to DNA extraction.

Study-wide findings and limitations: The quantity of clinical and demographic metadata differed by source and by participant and was supplied without curation.

The sample was PBMCs or T cells enriched from blood (not recorded which). This TCR was recovered from a man in his forties in a cohort exposed to, infected with or recovered from COVID-19 (not recorded which). The chain uses TRBV10-3 and TRBJ2-1; the central 13 bases match TRBD2. In nucleotide form, the sequence is TGTGCCATCAGTGATACTAGCGGGAGGGCCTGGAATGAGCAGTTCTTC. Translated, it gives CAISDTSGRAWNEQFF.